This T cell receptor (beta chain) appears in the sequencing data of a study of low-dose radiotherapy and immunotherapy resistance in tumors. Study in general: Oral aspirin at 300 mg was taken daily by patients for four cycles, beginning on cycle 1 day 1.

TRAV and TRBV primers primed cDNA for both TCRalpha and TCRbeta. Amplification of TCRs used a constant-region primer and V-primer adapter for around 18 PCR cycles. It was by in vitro transcription that isolated mRNA was amplified. From the reads, TCRdb called clonotypes with MiXCR, one entry per CDR3 protein. The data show 65,000 to 90,000 distinct CDR3 sequences, 18% seen once. Sample time point: before trial treatment. Ipilimumab, nivolumab, aspirin, low-dose cyclophosphamide and low-dose radiotherapy were administered to donors. This clonotype was recorded many times. The source material was PBMCs, sampled before treatment. The clonotype was recovered from a male donor with prostate cancer.

CDR3 residues: CASSSQTGGYEQYF. For the CDR3, the DNA is TGTGCCAGCAGCTCCCAGACAGGGGGCTACGAGCAGTACTTC. The chain employs TRBV7-2 and TRBJ2-7; TRBD1 agrees at 9 bases. Trimming took 4 bases from V and 3 from J; bases not matched to a gene: 4. This CDR3 is 14 amino acids long. CDR1 is SGHTA and CDR2 is FQGNSA in the germline V gene.